This T cell receptor (beta chain) appears in the sequencing data of a study of blood T cell repertoires in COVID-19. At the level of the study: Some COVID-19 samples were acute and others convalescent; all came from the United States, Italy and Spain.

Authors' methods: The assay estimated nucleated cells by amplifying reference gene primers. Generated by immunoSEQ multiplex PCR, the TCRdb table keeps only in-frame clones and is missing some. That table furnishes V, J and clone size, whereas the DNA furnished D and trimming. This table holds some 400,000 clones, about 89% found once. Germline CDR1 reads LNHDA; CDR2 reads SQIVND (reference sequence). CDR3 length: 12 amino acids. Trimming cost V 5 bases and J 9 bases; bases outside gene matches: 5. The sample consisted of peripheral blood. V is TRBV19 and J is TRBJ1-1, with TRBD1 matching over 8 bases. This clonotype was sampled from a woman aged 60 to 75 with COVID-19, enrolled during active disease. The CDR3 is CASSWRQGKAFF. The CDR3 nucleotides are TGTGCCAGTAGTTGGCGACAGGGGAAAGCTTTCTTT. The variable domain in full, completed from reference TRBV19 and TRBJ1-1, reads DGGITQSPKYLFRKEGQNVTLSCEQNLNHDAMYWYRQDPGQGLRLIYYSQIVNDFQKGDIAEGYSVSREKKESFPLTVTSAQKNPTAFYLCASSWRQGKAFFGQGTRLTVV.